This entry lists 31 T cell receptor beta chains sequenced from one sample in a study of long-term antiretroviral therapy in people with HIV. Survey-level resolution applied to immunoSEQ assay v3.0. Sequencing used immunoSEQ multiplex PCR; TCRdb keeps in-frame clones, though not all of them. There are 30,000 to 40,000 clones in the sample; about 80% occur only once, and roughly 7.9% lies in the top ten. The source was unsorted PBMCs, collected 0.4 years before starting antiretroviral therapy. Receptors were obtained from a man between 18 and 29 years old with HIV.

V usage is TRBV5-1 and J usage is TRBJ2-1; TRBD2 matches at 8 bases. CDR3 length: 15 amino acids. Germline V gives CDR1 SGHRS, CDR2 YFSETQ. V shed 8 bases and J 7 bases; nucleotides not matched to a gene: 14. CDR3 protein: CASKIEGTRLNEQFF. The CDR3 DNA reads TGCGCCAGTAAAATTGAGGGGACTAGGCTAAATGAGCAGTTCTTC.

The V gene is TRBV19, the J gene TRBJ2-1, with D perhaps TRBD1 or TRBD2 (6 bases each). CDR3 length: 14 residues. The V end lost 6 bases, the J end lost 6 bases, and 15 bases lay between the germline ends. From germline, CDR1 is LNHDA and CDR2 SQIVND (reference sequence). CDR3 amino acids: CASRRQASVNEQFF. CDR3 in DNA: TGTGCCAGTAGACGACAGGCTAGCGTCAATGAGCAGTTCTTC.

The chain is built from TRBV19 and TRBJ2-7; D gene uncertain. The germline gives CDR1 LNHDA, CDR2 SQIVND (reference sequence). V was clipped by 4 bases and J by 0 bases, with 13 bases between them. CDR3 length: 15 residues. The CDR3 coding sequence is TGTGCCAGTAGTAAATCCACCGCGAGCTCCTACGAGCAGTACTTC. Encoded protein: CASSKSTASSYEQYF.

CDR3 bases: TGTGCCTGGAGTTTTAGCGGGACCTACGAGCAGTACTTC. This encodes CAWSFSGTYEQYF. This rearrangement joins TRBV30 to TRBJ2-7; 8 nucleotides agree with TRBD2. CDR1 and CDR2 (germline): GTSNPN, SVGIG (reference sequence). CDR3 length: 13 residues. Unmatched junction bases numbered 2, after V lost 2 bases and J lost 2 bases.

The rearrangement uses TRBV7-9 and TRBJ1-2, with TRBD1 as a possible D gene (5 bases). The CDR3 is 15 residues long. Germline CDR1 is SEHNR and CDR2 is FQNEAQ (reference sequence). With 4 bases removed from V and 4 bases from J, the gap between germline ends came to 16 bases. CDR3 DNA: TGTGCCAGCAGCTGGGCCCCAGGGACCTCCTATGGCTACACCTTC. Protein product: CASSWAPGTSYGYTF.

The gene calls are TRBV12-5 and TRBJ2-1; unclear D gene. The V gene lost 0 bases and the J gene lost 9 bases, with 12 bases spanning the gap. This CDR3 spans 14 amino acids. Germline assignment: CDR1 LGHNT and CDR2 FRNRAP. The CDR3, as DNA: TGTGCTAGTGGTTTGGTAGGAACCGGCGCTGAGCAGTTCTTC. Encoded protein: CASGLVGTGAEQFF.

The gene calls are TRBV10-3 and TRBJ2-7, with 9 bases matching TRBD1. This CDR3 region has 13 residues. Losses at the gene ends were 4 bases for V and 5 bases for J; bases not matched to a gene: 3. CDR1 and CDR2 from the germline V gene are ENHRY and SYGVKD. In nucleotides, the CDR3 is TGTGCCATCAGTGCGGGACAGGGACACGAGCAGTACTTC. Its protein product is CAISAGQGHEQYF.

The gene calls are TRBV4-1 and TRBJ2-1; TRBD2 matches at 13 bases. The CDR3 spans 16 residues. Germline assignment: CDR1 MGHRA and CDR2 YSYEKL. V lost 3 bases, J lost 4 bases, and 3 bases stayed unmatched. The CDR3 DNA reads as TGCGCCAGCAGCCACAGACTAGCGGGGGGATACAATGAGCAGTTCTTC. Translated: CASSHRLAGGYNEQFF.

CDR3 sequence reads: CASSLNRVSSGANVLTF. CDR3 nucleotide sequence: TGTGCCAGCAGCTTAAATAGGGTTAGCTCTGGGGCCAACGTCCTGACTTTC. The rearrangement joins TRBV7-9 to TRBJ2-6; D remains ambiguous. This CDR3 has 17 amino acids. CDR1 and CDR2 from the germline V gene are SEHNR and FQNEAQ (reference sequence). Trimming stripped 2 bases from V and 0 bases from J, with 11 bases between.

V gene TRBV18 combines with J gene TRBJ2-1; D gene unclear. The CDR3 is 12 residues long. CDR1 and CDR2 (germline): KGHSH, LQKENI. V was clipped by 1 base and J by 7 bases, with 5 bases between them. The CDR3 is CASSPRVNEQFF. The CDR3 DNA sequence: TGTGCCAGCTCACCACGGGTGAATGAGCAGTTCTTC.

The chain joins TRBV18 to TRBJ1-2; TRBD1 matches 10 bases. This CDR3 contains 15 residues. The V gene end was trimmed by 3 bases and the J gene end by 7 bases; junction bases not matched to a gene: 8. CDR1 KGHSH and CDR2 LQKENI come from the germline V gene. CDR3 loop: CASSPRDRGFAGYTF. For the CDR3, the DNA is TGTGCCAGCTCACCTCGGGACAGGGGATTCGCTGGCTACACCTTC.

The chain joins TRBV7-2 to TRBJ1-1; D not certain. This CDR3 spans 15 amino acids. Between the trimmed V and J ends, which lost 1 base and 4 bases, there was a span of 13 bases. Germline V lookup: CDR1 SGHTA, CDR2 FQGNSA. The CDR3 sequence is CASSLGVGWATEAFF. In DNA, the CDR3 is TGTGCCAGCAGCTTAGGGGTTGGATGGGCCACTGAAGCTTTCTTT.

This chain links TRBV10-2 with TRBJ1-1; 8 bases are shared with TRBD1. Trimming cost V 8 bases and J 4 bases; bases outside gene matches: 9. Per germline, CDR1 WSHSY and CDR2 SAAADI. The CDR3 has 14 amino acids. CDR3 region: CASHGQGRGTEAFF. CDR3 in DNA: TGCGCCAGCCACGGACAGGGTAGGGGCACTGAAGCTTTCTTT.

The chain carries TRBV27 and TRBJ2-6; no clear D. CDR1 MNHEY and CDR2 SMNVEV come from the germline V gene (reference sequence). V was shortened by 4 bases and J by 1 base, with 8 bases between the two germline ends. The CDR3 length is 15 residues. As DNA, the CDR3 is TGTGCCAGCAGTTCTTGGTCGTCTGGGGCCAACGTCCTGACTTTC. This gives the protein CASSSWSSGANVLTF.

The chain couples TRBV28 to TRBJ2-1, with D perhaps matching TRBD1 (6 bases). Germline CDR1 MDHEN, CDR2 SYDVKM. The CDR3 length is 18 residues. V lost 6 bases and J 2 bases, leaving 23 bases between the germline ends. The CDR3 loop reads CASRQGPGKRGPYNEQFF. The CDR3, as DNA: TGTGCCAGCAGACAGGGCCCCGGCAAGAGGGGACCCTACAATGAGCAGTTCTTC.

The rearrangement joins TRBV6-6 to TRBJ2-7; TRBD2 is a possible D gene (6 bases). The length of the CDR3 is 14 residues. The V end was cut by 7 bases, the J end by 4 bases, with 17 bases between. Germline values: CDR1 MNHNY, CDR2 SVGAGI (reference sequence). This CDR3 is CASTSWRDVYEQYF. The CDR3 nucleotides read TGTGCCAGCACTTCTTGGAGGGATGTTTACGAGCAGTACTTC.

The chain joins TRBV27 to TRBJ1-2; no reliable D call. V was trimmed by 2 bases and J by 0 bases, leaving 7 bases between them. Germline-derived CDR1 and CDR2 are MNHEY and SMNVEV (reference sequence). The length of the CDR3 is 14 residues. The CDR3 sequence is CASSLAQTNYGYTF. Written as DNA, the CDR3 is TGTGCCAGCAGTTTAGCGCAAACTAACTATGGCTACACCTTC.

This sequence joins TRBV5-4 and TRBJ2-5, with 10 nucleotides matching TRBD1. The CDR3 consists of 15 residues. With 4 bases clipped from V and 4 bases from J, the junction kept 7 bases outside the gene matches. CDR1 is SGHNT, CDR2 YYREEE, per germline (reference sequence). CDR3 in DNA: TGTGCCAGCAGCAAGGACAGGGGGGTGGGAGAGACCCAGTACTTC. Protein product: CASSKDRGVGETQYF. Combining the CDR3 with reference TRBV5-4 and TRBJ2-5 gives the whole variable domain ETGVTQSPTHLIKTRGQQVTLRCSSQSGHNTVSWYQQALGQGPQFIFQYYREEENGRGNFPPRFSGLQFPNYSSELNVNALELDDSALYLCASSKDRGVGETQYFGPGTRLLVL.

V and J are TRBV19 and TRBJ2-7, with 10 positions matching TRBD2. The CDR3 covers 16 residues. Germline CDR1 reads LNHDA; CDR2 reads SQIVND (reference sequence). V shed 5 bases, J shed 2 bases, and the junction held 9 bases outside the gene matches. CDR3 coding DNA: TGTGCCAGTAGTGCCACAACTAGCGGGAAACCCTACGAGCAGTACTTC. It yields the protein CASSATTSGKPYEQYF.

This rearrangement joins TRBV19 to TRBJ2-7; D assignment may be TRBD1 or TRBD2 (5 bases each). This CDR3 has 14 amino acids. Per germline, CDR1 LNHDA and CDR2 SQIVND (reference sequence). With 7 bases removed from V and 0 bases from J, the gap between germline ends came to 13 bases. The CDR3, as DNA: TGTGCCAGTAAAATGGCAGGGAGCTCCTACGAGCAGTACTTC. Amino acid sequence: CASKMAGSSYEQYF.

The CDR3 nucleotides read TGTGCCAGCACGGTCAGAAACACCGGGGAGCTGTTTTTT. This encodes CASTVRNTGELFF. The chain links TRBV6-5 to TRBJ2-2; D gene ambiguous. The CDR3 length is 13 residues. The V gene's germline CDR1 is MNHEY and CDR2 SVGAGI. V gave up 7 bases and J gave up 2 bases, with 8 bases separating them.

The chain links TRBV5-1 to TRBJ2-1; 10 nucleotides line up with TRBD2. Trimming cost V 3 bases and J 8 bases; bases outside gene matches: 5. In germline, CDR1 is SGHRS, CDR2 YFSETQ. This CDR3 region has 14 residues. Here the CDR3 DNA reads TGCGCCAGCAGCTGGGGACTAGCGATCGATGAGCAGTTCTTC. Amino acids: CASSWGLAIDEQFF. The full variable domain, in which reference TRBV5-1 and TRBJ2-1 provide the parts outside the CDR3, is KAGVTQTPRYLIKTRGQQVTLSCSPISGHRSVSWYQQTPGQGLQFLFEYFSETQRNKGNFPGRFSGRQFSNSRSEMNVSTLELGDSALYLCASSWGLAIDEQFFGPGTRLTVL.

This chain links TRBV29-1 with TRBJ1-6, with D tentatively TRBD1 (6 bases). From germline, CDR1 is SQVTM and CDR2 ANQGSEA. The V and J ends lost 4 bases and 6 bases respectively, with 10 bases between them. This CDR3 is built from 13 residues. This CDR3 is CSVAQGTNSPLHF. The CDR3 DNA sequence: TGCAGCGTTGCCCAGGGGACTAATTCACCCCTCCACTTT.

The chain carries TRBV7-9 and TRBJ2-7; D not certain. This CDR3 has 13 amino acids. CDR1 and CDR2 (germline): SEHNR, FQNEAQ (reference sequence). V was pared by 2 bases and J by 3 bases, with 8 bases between. CDR3 coding DNA: TGTGCCAGCAGCTTAACCGAGAACTACGAGCAGTACTTC. This translates into CASSLTENYEQYF.

The chain's CDR3 is CASSRDRPVYNEQFF. The CDR3 DNA sequence: TGTGCCAGCAGCAGAGACAGACCTGTCTACAATGAGCAGTTCTTC. V usage is TRBV5-4 and J usage is TRBJ2-1, with a possible D match to TRBD1 (5 bases). The CDR3 spans 15 residues. The germline V and J ends were trimmed by 4 bases and 3 bases, with 14 bases remaining between them. Germline CDR1 is SGHNT and CDR2 is YYREEE (reference sequence).

V and J are TRBV4-3 and TRBJ2-1, with 9 bases identical to TRBD2. The junction had 12 bases not matched to a gene; V was cut back by 4 bases and J by 8 bases. Germline CDR1 is LGHNA and CDR2 is YSLEER. The CDR3 contains 16 residues. The CDR3 here is CASSRYPGTSNDEQFF. DNA of the CDR3: TGCGCCAGCAGCCGCTACCCGGGGACTAGCAACGATGAGCAGTTCTTC.

This chain connects TRBV7-9 to TRBJ2-3; 9 bases match TRBD2. The junction had 12 bases not matched to a gene; V was cut back by 5 bases and J by 0 bases. CDR1 SEHNR and CDR2 FQNEAQ come from the germline V gene (reference sequence). The CDR3 extends over 18 amino acids. For the CDR3, the DNA is TGTGCCAGCAGCGACAGCGGGGGGTACATCTGGAGCACAGATACGCAGTATTTT. Protein sequence: CASSDSGGYIWSTDTQYF.

This clone has only one observation. The rearrangement links TRBV27 to TRBJ2-1, with 8 bases matching TRBD1. Looked up from germline, CDR1 is MNHEY and CDR2 is SMNVEV (reference sequence). CDR3 length: 15 residues. Trimming at V came to 7 bases and at J to 9 bases, leaving 14 bases not matched to a gene. The CDR3, as DNA: TGTGCCAGCACCCCTGCAGGGGGCGCTTTTAGTGAGCAGTTCTTC. Amino acid sequence: CASTPAGGAFSEQFF.

V is TRBV11-1 and J is TRBJ2-2; 7 bases match TRBD1. Germline V lookup: CDR1 SGHAT, CDR2 FQDESV (reference sequence). After removal of 4 bases from V and 3 bases from J, the junction contained 8 bases not matched to a gene. The CDR3 covers 16 residues. Here the CDR3 reads CASSYHPTGDTGELFF. CDR3 DNA sequence: TGTGCCAGCAGCTACCATCCAACAGGGGACACCGGGGAGCTGTTTTTT.

This sequence joins TRBV30 and TRBJ2-3; D is possibly TRBD2 (5 bases). Trimming stripped 2 bases from V and 4 bases from J, with 13 bases between. The germline gives CDR1 GTSNPN, CDR2 SVGIG (reference sequence). The length of the CDR3 is 14 residues. CDR3 DNA: TGTGCCTGGAGTCCCGGACTTGCCGCAGATACGCAGTATTTT. Translation: CAWSPGLAADTQYF.

This clone was recorded only once. V gene TRBV19 combines with J gene TRBJ1-1, with 10 bases aligning to TRBD1. V lost 5 bases and J lost 5; bases outside the gene matches: 5. CDR1 and CDR2 from the germline V gene are LNHDA and SQIVND (reference sequence). The CDR3 runs to 14 residues. The CDR3 spells CASSWTGGGTEAFF. The CDR3 nucleotides read TGTGCCAGTAGTTGGACAGGGGGGGGAACTGAAGCTTTCTTT.